The clone carrying this T cell receptor beta chain occurred many times. As yet, its antigen is unknown. The data stem from a study of Graves' ophthalmopathy and Graves' hyperthyroidism. About the research overall: At initial diagnosis, peripheral blood was obtained, and this preceded any treatment.

None of the included patients had other autoimmune diseases, uncontrolled infections, pregnancy or lactation, as these led to exclusion. Study findings and constraints: This model predicted ophthalmopathy progression (sensitivity 70% to 71%, specificity 72% to 85%).

Amplified TCR beta CDR3 regions were obtained using RNA transcripts as template. Scientists carried out first-round RT-PCR using HTBI primers and then a second-round multiplex PCR. Via MiXCR, TCRdb re-called the multiplex PCR reads, giving one row per CDR3 protein. The table lists some 210,000 distinct CDR3 sequences, 25% to 30% of them singletons. The receptor's source is a man in his fifties with Graves' ophthalmopathy. Sequencing used peripheral blood.

The chain's CDR3 is CASSASGFDGYTF. CDR3 nucleotide sequence: TGTGCCAGCAGCGCAAGCGGGTTCGATGGCTACACCTTC. The chain recombines TRBV7-9 with TRBJ1-2; D remains ambiguous. The V gene's germline CDR1 is SEHNR and CDR2 FQNEAQ (reference sequence). V was pared by 5 bases and J by 6 bases, with 13 bases between. The CDR3 has 13 amino acids.